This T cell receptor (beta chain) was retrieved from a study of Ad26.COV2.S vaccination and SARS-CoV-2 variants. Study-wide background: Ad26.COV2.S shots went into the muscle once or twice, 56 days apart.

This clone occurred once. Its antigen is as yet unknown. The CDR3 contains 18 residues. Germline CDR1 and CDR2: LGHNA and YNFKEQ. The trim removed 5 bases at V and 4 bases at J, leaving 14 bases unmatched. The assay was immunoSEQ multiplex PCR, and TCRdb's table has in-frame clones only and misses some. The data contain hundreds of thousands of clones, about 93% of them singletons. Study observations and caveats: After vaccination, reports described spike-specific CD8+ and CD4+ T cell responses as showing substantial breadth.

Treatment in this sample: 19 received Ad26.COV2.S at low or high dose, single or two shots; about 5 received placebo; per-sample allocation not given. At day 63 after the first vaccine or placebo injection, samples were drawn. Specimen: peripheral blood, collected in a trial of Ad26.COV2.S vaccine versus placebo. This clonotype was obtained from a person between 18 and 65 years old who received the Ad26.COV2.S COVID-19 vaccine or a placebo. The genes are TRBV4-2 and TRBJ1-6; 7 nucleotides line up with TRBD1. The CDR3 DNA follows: TGTGCCAGCAGCAGAGAAAGACCAGAGGGGGCTTATAATTCACCCCTCCACTTT. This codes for CASSRERPEGAYNSPLHF.